This paragraph reports one TCR beta chain. The length of the CDR3 is 16 residues. V shed 4 bases and J shed 3 bases, with 17 bases lying between them. Germline V gene sequence: CDR1 SGDLS, CDR2 YYNGEE. The source of the sample is a study of shared clonotypes between healthy human individuals. Assay used: immunoSEQ multiplex PCR; TCRdb lists only in-frame clones, some missing. This table holds roughly 2.5 million clones, over 85% found once. V usage is TRBV9 and J usage is TRBJ1-3, with D possibly being TRBD1 (5 bases). Source material: naive CD4+ T cells sorted from blood. Subset: CD45RA+ positively selected. This clonotype was sampled from a man aged 18 to 35 in good health. The CDR3 DNA reads as TGTGCCAGCAGCCCCTGGACACTCCTGGATGGAAACACCATATATTTT. It is translated as CASSPWTLLDGNTIYF. The full variable domain, rest sourced from reference TRBV9 and TRBJ1-3, is DSGVTQTPKHLITATGQRVTLRCSPRSGDLSVYWYQQSLDQGLQFLIQYYNGEERAKGNILERFSAQQFPDLHSELNLSSLELGDSALYFCASSPWTLLDGNTIYFGEGSWLTVV.